This T cell receptor (beta chain) was recovered during a study of blood T cell repertoires in COVID-19. Study in general: The origin of the acute and convalescent COVID-19 samples was the United States, Italy and Spain.

Clinical histories supplied by participants themselves formed the basis of cohort assignment. Cohort 3 recovered donors had two negative PCRs, clearance, or symptom resolution. The ends were cut back, 4 bases at V and 0 bases at J, with 13 bases in the middle. Germline V gene sequence: CDR1 LGHDT, CDR2 YNNKEL (reference sequence). The CDR3 is 17 amino acids. Methods used by the authors: The assay estimated nucleated cells by amplifying reference gene primers. Profiled with immunoSEQ multiplex PCR; TCRdb holds only in-frame clones, not every one. V and J calls plus clone size are reproduced from that table; the DNA served to infer D and trimming. The sample records more than 300,000 clones, around 90% being singletons.

The chain uses TRBV3-1 (or the pseudogene TRBV3-2) and TRBJ1-6; D might be TRBD1 (6 bases). Sequencing was done on a sample of PBMCs or T cells enriched from blood (not recorded which). The TCR was taken from a woman aged 18-29 years who had recovered from COVID-19. CDR3: CASSLAPGHSYNSPLHF. DNA for the CDR3: TGTGCCAGCAGCCTGGCCCCGGGACACTCCTATAATTCACCCCTCCACTTT.